The clone carrying this T cell receptor beta chain was counted between two and nine times. Looked up from germline, CDR1 is SNHLY and CDR2 is FYNNEI. CDR3 length equals 11 residues. The germline V and J ends were trimmed by 3 bases and 11 bases, with 11 bases remaining between them. Combining a sample-barcoded 5' primer with a J-beta primer mix, a second PCR ran for roughly 6 to 12 cycles. MiXCR, applied by TCRdb to the 5' RACE reads, yields one record per CDR3 protein. The sample has 760,000 or so distinct CDR3 sequences; 20% to 30% are singletons. The data were obtained in a study of blood T cells in healthy people across ages. In addition, the sample was reused for a study of T cells of mothers and their children. Turning to that study: For cDNA synthesis, the complete extracted RNA was used (1.5 ug per 15 ul).

The V gene is TRBV2, the J gene TRBJ2-7, with D tentatively TRBD1 or TRBD2 (6 bases each). The receptor was isolated from a boy between 10 and 17 years old in good health. Sequencing input: blood. This CDR3 is CASSDEGGKYF. Written as DNA, the CDR3 is TGTGCCAGCAGTGATGAGGGGGGCAAGTACTTC.